The rows below give T cell receptor beta chains drawn from one sample of a study of cytomegalovirus exposure and HLA in healthy donors. The table came from immunoSEQ multiplex PCR; TCRdb's copy has only in-frame clones and leaves some out. The table has 60,000 or so clones, approximately 71% seen once. Material: PBMCs. These receptors were taken from a man aged 35-49 years in good health and CMV-seropositive. Each CDR3 is given with its conserved first and last residue. The D gene is left open where the match is weak. Part of the rows lack a size; the others show once, few, many or a class for expanded clones.

j_call d_call v_call clone_size cdr3_nt cdr3_aa
TRBJ1-3 TRBD1 TRBV5-1 - TGCGCCAGTAGGACAGGGGCTGTGACTGGAAACACCATATATTTT CASRTGAVTGNTIYF
TRBJ1-1 TRBD1 TRBV6-5 - TGTGCCAGCAGTTTAGAGGGGGACAGGCAAGCTTTCTTT CASSLEGDRQAFF
TRBJ2-1 - TRBV7-3 few TGTGCCAGCAGCTTAACAGGGGGAAGTGAGCAGTTCTTC CASSLTGGSEQFF
TRBJ2-7 - TRBV7-8 - TGTGCCAGCAGCTTCGACATTCGCTACGAGCAGTACTTC CASSFDIRYEQYF
TRBJ2-5 - TRBV4-1 - TGCGCCAGCAGCCAAGAAAGCCTTAGTTCGGAAGAGACCCAGTACTTC CASSQESLSSEETQYF
TRBJ2-1 - TRBV7-7 - TGTGCCAGCAGCCTCTCTAGCAGCTCCTACAATGAGCAGTTCTTC CASSLSSSSYNEQFF
TRBJ2-7 TRBD2 TRBV2 once TGTGCCAGCAGTGTGTTTCCGGGAGGGAATTACGAGCAGTACTTC CASSVFPGGNYEQYF
TRBJ2-7 - TRBV2 - TGTGCCAGCAGTATATCTACCTTCCAAGGGGGCGAGCAGTACTTC CASSISTFQGGEQYF
TRBJ2-3 TRBD1 TRBV14 - TGTGCCAGCAGCCAATGGACAGGGGGTACAGATACGCAGTATTTT CASSQWTGGTDTQYF
TRBJ2-7 - TRBV9 medium-sized TGTGCCAGCAGCGAAGATACGGTTGCCTACGAGCAGTACTTC CASSEDTVAYEQYF
TRBJ1-1 - TRBV2 - TGTGCCACCTCCTTGGACACCCTCTGGGCGATGAACACTGAAGCTTTCTTT CATSLDTLWAMNTEAFF
TRBJ1-1 - TRBV4-1 - TGCGCCAGCAGCCAAGAGGGGGGGAGGGTTATGAACACTGAAGCTTTCTTT CASSQEGGRVMNTEAFF
TRBJ2-2 TRBD2 TRBV9 once TGTGCCAGCAGCGTAGCCGGGACTAGCGGGGCTGGCGGGGAGCTGTTTTTT CASSVAGTSGAGGELFF
TRBJ1-1 - TRBV11-2 few TGTGCCAGCAGCTTAAACAGTGGAGCTTTCTTT CASSLNSGAFF
TRBJ1-5 TRBD1 TRBV19 - TGTGCCAGTAGTTCCATCCTCAGGGGGAGTGGGAATCAGCCCCAGCATTTT CASSSILRGSGNQPQHF